Listed below are T cell receptor beta chains from one sample, sequenced in a study of blood T cell repertoires in COVID-19. Clones were sequenced by immunoSEQ multiplex PCR, and TCRdb holds only the in-frame ones, with some missing. The sample lists roughly 80,000 clones; more than 70% were seen once. Source material: peripheral blood. Receptor source: a woman aged 70-85 years with acute or convalescent COVID-19. Both conserved end residues are part of each CDR3. The order of the fields is CDR3 DNA, CDR3 protein, J gene, D gene, clone size, V gene. The D gene is left open where the match is weak. Rows may omit the clone size; those that give it use once, few, many or a size class.

TGTGCCAGCAGTTACGACAGGAACACTGAAGCTTTCTTT	CASSYDRNTEAFF	TRBJ1-1	-	-	TRBV6-5
TGTGCCAGCAGAGGGACTAGCGGGGGAGCGAACACCGGGGAGCTGTTTTTT	CASRGTSGGANTGELFF	TRBJ2-2	TRBD2	-	TRBV9
TGTGCCAGCAGCTTATACCAGGATAGCAATCAGCCCCAGCATTTT	CASSLYQDSNQPQHF	TRBJ1-5	-	-	TRBV7-9
TGTGCCAGCGGTCCTTGGGGGGACACTGAAGCTTTCTTT	CASGPWGDTEAFF	TRBJ1-1	-	-	TRBV16
TGTGCCAGCAGGCGGACTAGCGGGAGGACAGATACGCAGTATTTT	CASRRTSGRTDTQYF	TRBJ2-3	TRBD2	-	TRBV7-2
TGTGCCAGCAGTTTCACAGGTCTCACCGGGGAGCTGTTTTTT	CASSFTGLTGELFF	TRBJ2-2	-	-	TRBV6-2/TRBV6-3
TGTGCCAGCAGTACTGGGACAGGGTACTCTAATGAAAAACTGTTTTTT	CASSTGTGYSNEKLFF	TRBJ1-4	TRBD1	-	TRBV27
TGTGCCAGCGGGGACAGGGGGCTGACAAATCAGCCCCAGCATTTT	CASGDRGLTNQPQHF	TRBJ1-5	TRBD1	-	TRBV28
TGTGCCAGCAGCTCCGCAATGCTTACAGGGGGGACTGAAGCTTTCTTT	CASSSAMLTGGTEAFF	TRBJ1-1	TRBD1	-	TRBV5-4
TGCGCCAGCAGCCTCGCAGGGGTCTCTAATTCACCCCTCCACTTT	CASSLAGVSNSPLHF	TRBJ1-6	-	-	TRBV5-1
TGTGCCAGCAGTGAAGGGGGGGGGAATCGGGAAAAACTGTTTTTT	CASSEGGGNREKLFF	TRBJ1-4	-	-	TRBV6-1
TGTGCCAGCAGCTGGGACAGTCGGAACACTGAAGCTTTCTTT	CASSWDSRNTEAFF	TRBJ1-1	TRBD1	-	TRBV7-9
TGTGCCAGCAGCCAAGAGGGAGAGATTCAGTACTTC	CASSQEGEIQYF	TRBJ2-4	-	-	TRBV3-1/TRBV3-2
TGTGCCAGCAACCAGCGGGAGACCTACAATGAGCAGTTCTTC	CASNQRETYNEQFF	TRBJ2-1	TRBD2	-	TRBV6-5
TGCAGCGTTGCTCCTACAGGCCTGAACACTGAAGCTTTCTTT	CSVAPTGLNTEAFF	TRBJ1-1	-	-	TRBV29-1
TGTGCCAGCTCACCTGGGACAGGGATTGTTGGCTACACCTTC	CASSPGTGIVGYTF	TRBJ1-2	TRBD1	-	TRBV18
TGTGCCAGCAGCTTAGTAGAACTTGAGCAGTTCTTC	CASSLVELEQFF	TRBJ2-1	-	-	TRBV7-9
TGTGCCAGCAGCCCGCGAGGTTCGGAAAGCACAGATACGCAGTATTTT	CASSPRGSESTDTQYF	TRBJ2-3	-	-	TRBV7-9
TGTGCCAGTAAAGAGGCGGCTAGCCTGTTCTTC	CASKEAASLFF	TRBJ2-1	-	-	TRBV19
TGTGCCTGGAGGACAGGGGCTAGCACAGATACGCAGTATTTT	CAWRTGASTDTQYF	TRBJ2-3	TRBD1	-	TRBV30
TGTGCCAGCAGCCGCCAATCACAGGGCCAAGAGACCCAGTACTTC	CASSRQSQGQETQYF	TRBJ2-5	-	-	TRBV11-3
TGCGCCAGCAGCTTGGGGAATCCGGGGTCAAAAGAGACCCAGTACTTC	CASSLGNPGSKETQYF	TRBJ2-5	-	-	TRBV5-1
TGTGCCAGCAGCGTCGGGACAGGTTCCTATCAGCCCCAGCATTTT	CASSVGTGSYQPQHF	TRBJ1-5	TRBD1	-	TRBV9
TGTGCCAGCAGCGCGGGACTAGCGGGGGGAGAGACCCAGTACTTC	CASSAGLAGGETQYF	TRBJ2-5	TRBD2	-	TRBV11-3
TGTGCCAGCAGCGTCGGCGACGGGTTCCCTGGAAACACCATATATTTT	CASSVGDGFPGNTIYF	TRBJ1-3	-	-	TRBV9
TGTGCCAGCAGCGTAGGGGGGGGCATAGGAGAAAAACTGTTTTTT	CASSVGGGIGEKLFF	TRBJ1-4	-	-	TRBV9
TGTGCCAACAGCCAATTCGTCGATCAGCCCCAGCATTTT	CANSQFVDQPQHF	TRBJ1-5	-	-	TRBV3-1/TRBV3-2
TGTGCCAGCAGTTACTCGCGCAGGGGCGGCACTGAAGCTTTCTTT	CASSYSRRGGTEAFF	TRBJ1-1	-	-	TRBV6-5
TGTGCCAGCAGACCAACAGGGGCGGGAGGAAACACTGAAGCTTTCTTT	CASRPTGAGGNTEAFF	TRBJ1-1	TRBD1	-	TRBV6-6
TGTGCCAGCAGCTTAGACCCTAGCGGGAGGGCCCCAGATACGCAGTATTTT	CASSLDPSGRAPDTQYF	TRBJ2-3	TRBD2	-	TRBV7-9
TGTGCCAGCAGTTACGTACAAGCGGGCGCGACGCAGTATTTT	CASSYVQAGATQYF	TRBJ2-3	-	-	TRBV6-2/TRBV6-3
TGTGCCAGCAGTTTAGACAGGGTGTATAGCAATCAGCCCCAGCATTTT	CASSLDRVYSNQPQHF	TRBJ1-5	TRBD1	-	TRBV28
TGCGCCAGCAGCGCGTCCTCAGGGGGGAGCTCCTACAATGAGCAGTTCTTC	CASSASSGGSSYNEQFF	TRBJ2-1	-	-	TRBV5-1
TGTGCCAGCAGCCCCCTTTCGGGGCAGGGAGGCGGGGAGCTGTTTTTT	CASSPLSGQGGGELFF	TRBJ2-2	-	once	TRBV3-1/TRBV3-2
TGTGCCATCAGTTCCGGACAGGAAAGATACACTGAAGCTTTCTTT	CAISSGQERYTEAFF	TRBJ1-1	TRBD1	-	TRBV10-3
TGTGCCAGCAGCCCCCAGGGACTAGAATTCCTTCAGTTCTTC	CASSPQGLEFLQFF	TRBJ2-1	TRBD2	-	TRBV7-2
TGTGCCAGCAGCTTGCGCCCGGACAGGGGTTCCACTGAAGCTTTCTTT	CASSLRPDRGSTEAFF	TRBJ1-1	TRBD1	-	TRBV11-2
TGTGCCAGCAGTGTGACCAGGGGCCAAGAGACCCAGTACTTC	CASSVTRGQETQYF	TRBJ2-5	-	-	TRBV2
TGTGCCTGGAGTGGACGACAGGCCCTTAATTCACCCCTCCACTTT	CAWSGRQALNSPLHF	TRBJ1-6	-	-	TRBV30
TGCGCCAGCAGCCAAGATCGGGGGATGCCGAACACTGAAGCTTTCTTT	CASSQDRGMPNTEAFF	TRBJ1-1	-	-	TRBV4-3
TGCGCCAGCAGCTTGACATGGACAGTCCAAGAGACCCAGTACTTC	CASSLTWTVQETQYF	TRBJ2-5	-	-	TRBV5-1
TGTGCCAGCAGTTACCCTCCGACCACGGGGACTGAAGCTTTCTTT	CASSYPPTTGTEAFF	TRBJ1-1	-	-	TRBV6-5
TGTGCCAGCAGCCGAGACGGGGGGGCTGGAAACACCATATATTTT	CASSRDGGAGNTIYF	TRBJ1-3	-	-	TRBV9
TGTGCCAGCAGTGATACAGGGTTTCTCCGCAATGAGCAGTTCTTC	CASSDTGFLRNEQFF	TRBJ2-1	-	-	TRBV27
TGTGCCAGCAGCTTAGAACTAGGTTTTGGCACAGATACGCAGTATTTT	CASSLELGFGTDTQYF	TRBJ2-3	-	-	TRBV11-2
TGTGCCAGCAGCCAAGTTCGGGCAGATACGCAGTATTTT	CASSQVRADTQYF	TRBJ2-3	-	-	TRBV3-1/TRBV3-2
TGTGCCAGCAGCTCGTGGGAGTTCACAGATACGCAGTATTTT	CASSSWEFTDTQYF	TRBJ2-3	-	-	TRBV27
TGTGCCAGCAGCCTGAGAAAATTAGTTGGGAACACTGAAGCTTTCTTT	CASSLRKLVGNTEAFF	TRBJ1-1	-	-	TRBV5-4
TGTGCCAGCAGCTGGGGAGGGGGCACAGATACGCAGTATTTT	CASSWGGGTDTQYF	TRBJ2-3	TRBD2	once	TRBV5-5
TGTGCCAGCACCCCAACTACAGGGGGCCAAGAGACCCAGTACTTC	CASTPTTGGQETQYF	TRBJ2-5	TRBD1	-	TRBV19
TGTGCCAGCAGCCCTCTAGGGACTAGCGGGGGGGGAGAGACCCAGTACTTC	CASSPLGTSGGGETQYF	TRBJ2-5	TRBD2	-	TRBV3-1/TRBV3-2